The 10 T cell receptor beta chains below all came from one sample that was sequenced in a study of CD8+CD57+ T cells in acquired aplastic anemia. CDR3 and TCR beta VDJ profiling relied on genomic DNA as the template. One entry per CDR3 protein results from TCRdb running MiXCR on the reads. Of about half a million distinct CDR3 sequences detected, over 25% appear once; the ten largest clones hold approximately 0.82%. CD8+CD57+ cell expansion had been shown by flow cytometry in patients chosen for sequencing. Sequencing input: sorted CD4+, CD8+, or CD8+CD57+ T cells (not recorded which) from PBMCs. The origin of the receptors is a human donor with aplastic anemia.

The rearrangement joins TRBV4-3 to TRBJ1-2; D is perhaps TRBD1 (6 bases). CDR3 size: 15 residues. Per germline, CDR1 LGHNA and CDR2 YSLEER. Trimming pared 2 bases from V and 2 bases from J, leaving 12 bases between. Here the CDR3 reads CASSQRRTANYGYTF. The CDR3 DNA reads TGCGCCAGCAGCCAACGCCGGACAGCAAACTATGGCTACACCTTC.

The DNA of the CDR3 is TGTGCCAGCAGTGAAACAAGGGGGCCCTATGGCTACACCTTC. Amino acids: CASSETRGPYGYTF. This chain joins TRBV25-1 and TRBJ1-2; 7 bases agree with TRBD1. The CDR3 covers 14 residues. Germline CDR1 MGHDK, CDR2 SYGVNS. The V gene end was trimmed by 2 bases and the J gene end by 4 bases; junction bases not matched to a gene: 4.

Only a few counts were recorded for this clonotype. The V gene is TRBV12-3 or TRBV12-4, the J gene TRBJ2-3, with 8 bases fitting TRBD2. The CDR3 loop spans 16 amino acids. Trimming cost V 2 bases and J 4 bases; bases outside gene matches: 8. The CDR3 reads CASSLRAGVAADTQYF. The CDR3 coding sequence is TGTGCCAGCAGTTTACGAGCGGGAGTGGCAGCAGATACGCAGTATTTT.

In this sample, this clonotype turned up a few times. The J gene is TRBJ1-1, the V gene TRBV6-1; 7 nucleotides match TRBD1. This CDR3 has 14 residues. Looked up from germline, CDR1 is MNHNS and CDR2 is SASEGT. Unmatched junction bases numbered 4, after V lost 6 bases and J lost 0 bases. The CDR3 sequence: CASRGTDMNTEAFF. The CDR3 coding sequence is TGTGCCAGCAGGGGGACAGACATGAACACTGAAGCTTTCTTT.

The rearrangement uses TRBV25-1 and TRBJ2-7; TRBD2 matches at 8 bases. The V segment lost 6 bases and the J segment 4 bases; nucleotides outside the gene matches: 8. There are 14 residues in the CDR3. CDR1 MGHDK and CDR2 SYGVNS come from the germline V gene. CDR3 coding DNA: TGTGCCAGCAGGGGAGCGGGAGCGGCATACGAGCAGTACTTC. This codes for CASRGAGAAYEQYF.

The chain joins TRBV20-1 to TRBJ1-1; D remains ambiguous. Germline V gene data show CDR1 as DFQATT and CDR2 as SNEGSKA (reference sequence). Trimming took off 4 bases at V and 0 bases at J, with 6 bases between the two ends. This CDR3 spans 12 amino acids. In nucleotides, the CDR3 is TGCAGTGCTATCCGGATGAACACTGAAGCTTTCTTT. It is translated as CSAIRMNTEAFF.

Details on this clonotype: A clone one base away is much larger, so this may be a read error. V usage is TRBV2 and J usage is TRBJ1-4; D possibly corresponds to TRBD1 (5 bases). The CDR3 has 15 amino acids. V lost 6 bases and J 7 bases, leaving 18 bases between the germline ends. Germline assignment: CDR1 SNHLY and CDR2 FYNNEI. The CDR3 DNA follows: TGTGCCAGCAGGGAGGGAGGGGTGGGCGGTGAAAAACTGTTTTTT. Amino acids: CASREGGVGGEKLFF.

The CDR3 coding sequence is TGTGCCAGCAGCCCGACCTTTAGACTAGCGGGGGGGCCCGATGAGCAGTTCTTC. Its translation: CASSPTFRLAGGPDEQFF. The chain carries TRBV11-2 and TRBJ2-1, with 14 bases lining up with TRBD2. The ends lost 5 bases at V and 8 bases at J; junction bases unmatched: 14. Germline CDR1 and CDR2: SGHAT and FQNNGV. The CDR3 spans 18 residues.

V and J are TRBV4-3 and TRBJ1-2, with a tentative D call TRBD1 (5 bases). The CDR3 length is 14 residues. Germline V gives CDR1 LGHNA, CDR2 YSLEER. V was pared by 1 base and J by 7 bases, with 13 bases between. The CDR3: CASSQAEGYVGYTF. The CDR3 nucleotides read TGCGCCAGCAGCCAAGCCGAGGGGTACGTTGGCTACACCTTC.

This clonotype was counted ten times or more. The chain combines TRBV4-1 with TRBJ1-2; D is unresolved. Trimming took 3 bases from V and 3 from J, leaving 8 bases between them. Germline loops: CDR1 MGHRA, CDR2 YSYEKL. This CDR3 is 13 amino acids long. CDR3 bases: TGCGCCAGCAGCCACTACAACGACTATGGCTACACCTTC. Protein: CASSHYNDYGYTF.